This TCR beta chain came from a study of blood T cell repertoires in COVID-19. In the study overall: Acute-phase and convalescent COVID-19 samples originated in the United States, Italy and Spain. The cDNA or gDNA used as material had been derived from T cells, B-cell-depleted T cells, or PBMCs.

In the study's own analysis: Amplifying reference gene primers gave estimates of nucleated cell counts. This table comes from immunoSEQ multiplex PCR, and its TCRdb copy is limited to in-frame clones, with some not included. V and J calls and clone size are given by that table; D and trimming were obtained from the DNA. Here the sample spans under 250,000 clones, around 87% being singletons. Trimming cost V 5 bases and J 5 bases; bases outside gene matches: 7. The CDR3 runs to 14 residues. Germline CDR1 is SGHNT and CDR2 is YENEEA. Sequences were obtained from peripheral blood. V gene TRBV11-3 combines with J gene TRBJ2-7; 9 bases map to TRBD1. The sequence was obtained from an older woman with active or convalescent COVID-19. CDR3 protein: CASSPRTGEDEQYF. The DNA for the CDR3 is TGTGCCAGCAGCCCCCGGACAGGGGAGGACGAGCAGTACTTC.